This T cell receptor (beta chain) emerged from a study of cytomegalovirus exposure and HLA in healthy donors. CDR1 is SNHLY and CDR2 is FYNNEI in the germline V gene. The CDR3 sequence is 16 residues long. The ends were cut back, 1 base at V and 1 base at J, with 13 bases in the middle. PCR employed 60 Vbeta and 13 Jbeta primers. The assay was immunoSEQ multiplex PCR, and TCRdb's table has in-frame clones only and misses some. The data contain approximately 120,000 clones, roughly 76% of them singletons. Comments on this clone: The antigen is undetermined.

General observations from the study: Among donors in an Asian-associated ancestry cluster, a later analysis reportedly found fewer N-insertions than the roughly 680-donor mean. Looking again later, the authors saw that most CMV-associated TCR beta chains seemed HLA-restricted.

This chain joins TRBV2 and TRBJ1-2; D may be TRBD1 (5 bases). Sequencing used PBMCs. This TCR was sampled from a woman between 50 and 59 years old in good health and CMV-seropositive. This chain's CDR3 is CASSEDRQLINYGYTF. CDR3 DNA: TGTGCCAGCAGTGAAGATCGACAGCTTATTAACTATGGCTACACCTTC.